A selection of T cell receptor beta chains follows, all from one sample in a study of OX40 agonist ivuxolimab in advanced cancers. Method: immunoSEQ multiplex PCR; TCRdb's copy keeps in-frame clones and lacks some. The table lists 60,000 to 65,000 clones, 91% of them singletons. The sequenced sample was CD4+ or CD8+ T cells sorted from blood, obtained in a trial of the OX40 agonist ivuxolimab. Source of these receptors: an adult with an advanced solid tumor such as melanoma, head and neck, liver or kidney cancer. The CDR3 runs from the conserved cysteine through the conserved F or W. A D gene is named only where the DNA matches it firmly. Clone size, where shown, is once, few, many, or a class for clones that have expanded.

D,J,length,V,size,DNA,CDR3
-,TRBJ2-7,16,TRBV4-1,-,TGCGCCAGCAGCCTAACCGGCACGGCACTAGGGGGGGAGCAGTACTTC,CASSLTGTALGGEQYF
TRBD2,TRBJ2-1,15,TRBV19,-,TGTGCCAGTACTGGGACTAGCGGGAGTATGATAGGGCAGTTCTTC,CASTGTSGSMIGQFF
TRBD1,TRBJ2-7,14,TRBV7-6,-,TGTGCCAGCAGCCCGGGACAGCGGACCTACGAGCAGTACTTC,CASSPGQRTYEQYF
-,TRBJ2-7,15,TRBV10-3,-,TGTGCCATCAGTGTTTTTGACCCCCCCACCTACGAGCAGTACTTC,CAISVFDPPTYEQYF
-,TRBJ1-2,14,TRBV6-1,-,TGTGCCAGTTACAGGGCGCATCTTAACTATGGCTACACCTTC,CASYRAHLNYGYTF
-,TRBJ2-3,14,TRBV2,-,TGTGCCAGCGCGGACTCGACGGAAACAGATACGCAGTATTTT,CASADSTETDTQYF
-,TRBJ2-2,13,TRBV9,few,TGTGCCAGCAGCGGAGGGAACCCCGGGGAGCTGTTTTTT,CASSGGNPGELFF
-,TRBJ2-7,13,TRBV29-1,-,TGCAGCGTTGAAACGGTTAGCTCCTACGAGCAGTACTTC,CSVETVSSYEQYF
TRBD1,TRBJ1-6,14,TRBV4-1,-,TGCGCCAGCAGCACCGGGACAGGGGATTCACCCCTCCACTTT,CASSTGTGDSPLHF
-,TRBJ1-2,11,TRBV12-5,once,TGTGCTAGTGGTTTTGGCATGGACTACACCTTC,CASGFGMDYTF
TRBD1,TRBJ2-5,14,TRBV13,-,TGTGCCAGCAGCTCCTGGGACAGAACAGAGACCCAGTACTTC,CASSSWDRTETQYF
-,TRBJ2-7,15,TRBV9,-,TGTGCCAGCAGCGTAGATGAAGGGGTGGGGTACGAGCAGTACTTC,CASSVDEGVGYEQYF
TRBD1,TRBJ1-1,17,TRBV28,once,TGTGCCAGCAGGCTTCTACAGGGGGCGGCTTGGGGCACTGAAGCTTTCTTT,CASRLLQGAAWGTEAFF
-,TRBJ2-7,14,TRBV27,-,TGTGCCAGCAGTCACGGACCGATATCCTACGAGCAGTACTTC,CASSHGPISYEQYF
TRBD1,TRBJ2-2,17,TRBV28,few,TGTGCCAGCAGTCCCAGGGACAGGGGGTGGGACACCGGGGAGCTGTTTTTT,CASSPRDRGWDTGELFF
-,TRBJ1-1,12,TRBV2,-,TGTGCCGACTCCCTCCTAAACACTGAAGCTTTCTTT,CADSLLNTEAFF
-,TRBJ2-5,16,TRBV19,-,TGTGCCAGTAGTATTGGTAGAGGCGGCCCCCAAGAGACCCAGTACTTC,CASSIGRGGPQETQYF
-,TRBJ1-1,12,TRBV5-6,-,TGTGCCAGCAGCTTGGAGGGACTTGAAGCTTTCTTT,CASSLEGLEAFF
-,TRBJ2-3,16,TRBV15,-,TGTGCCACCAGCAGAGATTTTAGCGCGAGCACAGATACGCAGTATTTT,CATSRDFSASTDTQYF
-,TRBJ1-1,14,TRBV5-6,-,TGTGCCAGCAGCTTTTTAGACAGTGGCACTGAAGCTTTCTTT,CASSFLDSGTEAFF
TRBD1,TRBJ1-1,15,TRBV5-1,-,TGCGCCAGCAGCACGAGGACAGGGATGAACACTGAAGCTTTCTTT,CASSTRTGMNTEAFF
-,TRBJ1-1,15,TRBV4-1,-,TGCGCCAGCAGCGAGAAAGGGGCGAGGAACACTGAAGCTTTCTTT,CASSEKGARNTEAFF
TRBD2,TRBJ2-7,19,TRBV4-3,-,TGCGCCAGCAGCCAGCTACTCACCGGGACTAGCGGGATTAACGACGAGCAGTACTTC,CASSQLLTGTSGINDEQYF
TRBD2,TRBJ2-1,16,TRBV7-2,-,TGTGCCAGCAGGGAGGAGCGGGGAGCCCCATACAATGAGCAGTTCTTC,CASREERGAPYNEQFF
TRBD1,TRBJ1-1,15,TRBV27,-,TGTGCCAGCAGTTTGACACAGGGGTCGGGGACTGAAGCTTTCTTT,CASSLTQGSGTEAFF